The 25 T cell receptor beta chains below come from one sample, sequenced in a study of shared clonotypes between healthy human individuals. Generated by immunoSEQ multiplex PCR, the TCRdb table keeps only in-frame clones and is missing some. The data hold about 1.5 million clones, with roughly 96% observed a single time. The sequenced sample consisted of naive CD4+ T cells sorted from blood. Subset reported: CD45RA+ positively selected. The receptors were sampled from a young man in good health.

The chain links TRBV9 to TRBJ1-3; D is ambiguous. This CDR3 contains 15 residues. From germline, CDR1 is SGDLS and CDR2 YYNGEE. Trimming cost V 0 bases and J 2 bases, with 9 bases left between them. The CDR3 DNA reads TGTGCCAGCAGCGTAGACTCGGTTCCTGGAAACACCATATATTTT. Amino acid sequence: CASSVDSVPGNTIYF.

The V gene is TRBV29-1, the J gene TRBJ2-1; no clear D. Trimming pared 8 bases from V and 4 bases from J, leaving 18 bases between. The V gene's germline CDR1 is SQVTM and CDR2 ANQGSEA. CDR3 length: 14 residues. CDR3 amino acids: CSPRRAESYNEQFF. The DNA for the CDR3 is TGCAGCCCAAGAAGAGCAGAATCTTACAATGAGCAGTTCTTC.

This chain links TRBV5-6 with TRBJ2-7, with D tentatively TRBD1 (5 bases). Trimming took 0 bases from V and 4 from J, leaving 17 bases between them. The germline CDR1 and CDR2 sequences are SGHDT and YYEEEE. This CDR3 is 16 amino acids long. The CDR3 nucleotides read TGTGCCAGCAGCTTGGCGGGCACTCCAGGGATGTACGAGCAGTACTTC. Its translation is CASSLAGTPGMYEQYF.

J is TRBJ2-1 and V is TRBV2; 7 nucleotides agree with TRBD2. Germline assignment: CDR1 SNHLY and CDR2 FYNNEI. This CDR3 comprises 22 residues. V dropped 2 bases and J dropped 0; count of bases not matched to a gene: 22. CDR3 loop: CASSEWGKEGGPGVGSYNEQFF. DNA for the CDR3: TGTGCCAGCAGTGAATGGGGAAAGGAGGGAGGGCCGGGTGTAGGCTCCTACAATGAGCAGTTCTTC.

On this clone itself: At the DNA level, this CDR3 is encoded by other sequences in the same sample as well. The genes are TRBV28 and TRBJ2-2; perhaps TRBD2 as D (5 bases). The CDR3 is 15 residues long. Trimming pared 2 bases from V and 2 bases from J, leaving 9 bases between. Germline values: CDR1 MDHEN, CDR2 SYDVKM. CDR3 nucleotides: TGTGCCAGCAGTTTAGGCAGGACTAACACCGGGGAGCTGTTTTTT. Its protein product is CASSLGRTNTGELFF. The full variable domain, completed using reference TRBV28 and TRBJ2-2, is DVKVTQSSRYLVKRTGEKVFLECVQDMDHENMFWYRQDPGLGLRLIYFSYDVKMKEKGDIPEGYSVSREKKERFSLILESASTNQTSMYLCASSLGRTNTGELFFGEGSRLTVL.

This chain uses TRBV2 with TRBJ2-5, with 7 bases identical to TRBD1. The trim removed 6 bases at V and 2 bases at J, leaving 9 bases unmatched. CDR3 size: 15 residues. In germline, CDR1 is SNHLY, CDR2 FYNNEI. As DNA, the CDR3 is TGTGCCAGCAGCCCCAGACAGGGTAGGCAAGAGACCCAGTACTTC. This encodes CASSPRQGRQETQYF.

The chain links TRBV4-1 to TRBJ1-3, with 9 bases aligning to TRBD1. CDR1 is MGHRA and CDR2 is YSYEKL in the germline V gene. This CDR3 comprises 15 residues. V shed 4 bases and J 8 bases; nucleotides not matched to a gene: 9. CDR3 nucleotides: TGCGCCAGCAGCCGAGAATTGACAGGGGGAGACACCATATATTTT. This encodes CASSRELTGGDTIYF.

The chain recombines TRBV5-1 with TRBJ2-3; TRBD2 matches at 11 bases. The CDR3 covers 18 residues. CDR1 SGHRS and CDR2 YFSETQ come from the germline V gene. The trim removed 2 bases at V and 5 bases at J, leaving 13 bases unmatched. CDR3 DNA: TGCGCCAGCAGCTTAGGAGGGCTAGCGGGAGGTTTTGGAGATACGCAGTATTTT. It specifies CASSLGGLAGGFGDTQYF.

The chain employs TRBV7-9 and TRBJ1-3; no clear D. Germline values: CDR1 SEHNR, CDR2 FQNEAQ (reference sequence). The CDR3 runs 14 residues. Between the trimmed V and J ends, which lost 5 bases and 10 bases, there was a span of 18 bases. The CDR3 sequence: CASSPTDEGYTIYF. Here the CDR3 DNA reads TGTGCCAGCAGCCCCACGGACGAGGGTTATACCATATATTTT.

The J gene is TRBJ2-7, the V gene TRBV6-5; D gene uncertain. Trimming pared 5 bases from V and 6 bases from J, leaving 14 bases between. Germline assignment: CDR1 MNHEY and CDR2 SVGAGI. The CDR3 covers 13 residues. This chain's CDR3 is CASSGSKKFEQYF. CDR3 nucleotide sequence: TGTGCCAGCAGTGGAAGTAAAAAGTTCGAGCAGTACTTC.

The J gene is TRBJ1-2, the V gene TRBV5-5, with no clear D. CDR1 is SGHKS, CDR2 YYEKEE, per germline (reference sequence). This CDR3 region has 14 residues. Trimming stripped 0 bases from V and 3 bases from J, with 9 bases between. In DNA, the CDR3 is TGTGCCAGCAGCTTGGACAGTGGGCACTATGGCTACACCTTC. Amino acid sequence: CASSLDSGHYGYTF.

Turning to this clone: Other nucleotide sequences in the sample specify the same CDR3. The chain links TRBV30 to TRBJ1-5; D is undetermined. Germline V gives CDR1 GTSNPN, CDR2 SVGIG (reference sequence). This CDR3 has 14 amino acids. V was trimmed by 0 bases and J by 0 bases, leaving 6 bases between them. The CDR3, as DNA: TGTGCCTGGAGTGTACTGGGTAGCAATCAGCCCCAGCATTTT. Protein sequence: CAWSVLGSNQPQHF.

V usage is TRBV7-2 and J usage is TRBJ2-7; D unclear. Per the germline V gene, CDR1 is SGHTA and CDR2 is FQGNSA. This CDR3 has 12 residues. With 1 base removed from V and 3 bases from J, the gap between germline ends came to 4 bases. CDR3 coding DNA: TGTGCCAGCAGCTTAGACGACTACGAGCAGTACTTC. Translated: CASSLDDYEQYF.

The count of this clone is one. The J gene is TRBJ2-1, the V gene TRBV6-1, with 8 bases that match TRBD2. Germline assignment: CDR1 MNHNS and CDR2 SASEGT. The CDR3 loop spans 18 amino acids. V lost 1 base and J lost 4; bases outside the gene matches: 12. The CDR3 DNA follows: TGTGCCAGCAGTGAAGGCGGGACTAGTAATCCGGTTTACAATGAGCAGTTCTTC. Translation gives CASSEGGTSNPVYNEQFF.

CDR3 sequence (DNA): TGTGCCAGTAAAGTGGGAGCGGGCAATAACTATGGCTACACCTTC. Translating it yields CASKVGAGNNYGYTF. The J gene is TRBJ1-2, the V gene TRBV19; no definite D call. V lost 7 bases, J lost 1 base, and 16 bases lay in between. This CDR3 has 15 amino acids. The germline gives CDR1 LNHDA, CDR2 SQIVND (reference sequence).

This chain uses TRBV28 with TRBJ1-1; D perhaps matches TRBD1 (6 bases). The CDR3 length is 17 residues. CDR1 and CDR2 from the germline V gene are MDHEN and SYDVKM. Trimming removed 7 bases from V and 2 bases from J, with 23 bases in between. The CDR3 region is CASNPTGSGPINTEAFF. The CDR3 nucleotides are TGTGCCAGCAACCCCACAGGGAGTGGGCCCATTAACACTGAAGCTTTCTTT.

CDR3 DNA sequence: TGTGCTAGTGGTTTGGTAGTTAGCGGGAGATGGTCAGATACGCAGTATTTT. Amino acids: CASGLVVSGRWSDTQYF. The V gene is TRBV12-5, the J gene TRBJ2-3, with TRBD2 identical over 9 bases. Trimming removed 0 bases from V and 4 bases from J; junction bases left unmatched: 8. CDR3 length: 17 amino acids. From germline, CDR1 is LGHNT and CDR2 FRNRAP. Drawing the rest from reference TRBV12-5 and TRBJ2-3, the complete variable domain is DARVTQTPRHKVTEMGQEVTMRCQPILGHNTVFWYRQTMMQGLELLAYFRNRAPLDDSGMPKDRFSAEMPDATLATLKIQPSEPRDSAVYFCASGLVVSGRWSDTQYFGPGTRLTVL.

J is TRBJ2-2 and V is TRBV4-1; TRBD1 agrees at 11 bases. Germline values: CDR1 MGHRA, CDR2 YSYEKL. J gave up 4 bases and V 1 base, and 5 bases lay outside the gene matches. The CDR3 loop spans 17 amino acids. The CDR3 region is CASSQGAGQGATGELFF. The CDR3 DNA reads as TGCGCCAGCAGCCAAGGGGCCGGACAGGGGGCCACCGGGGAGCTGTTTTTT.

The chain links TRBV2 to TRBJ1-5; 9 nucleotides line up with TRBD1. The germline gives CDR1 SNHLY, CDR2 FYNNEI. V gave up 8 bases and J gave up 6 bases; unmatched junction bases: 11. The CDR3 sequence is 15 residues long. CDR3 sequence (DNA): TGTGCCAGCCTTGAGGACAGGGGCGGGGGTCAGCCCCAGCATTTT. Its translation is CASLEDRGGGQPQHF.

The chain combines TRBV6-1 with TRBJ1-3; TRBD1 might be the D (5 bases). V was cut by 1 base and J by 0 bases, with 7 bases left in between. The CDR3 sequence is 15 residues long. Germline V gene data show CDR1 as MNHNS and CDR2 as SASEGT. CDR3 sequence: CASSEGRASGNTIYF. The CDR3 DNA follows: TGTGCCAGCAGTGAAGGCAGGGCCTCTGGAAACACCATATATTTT.

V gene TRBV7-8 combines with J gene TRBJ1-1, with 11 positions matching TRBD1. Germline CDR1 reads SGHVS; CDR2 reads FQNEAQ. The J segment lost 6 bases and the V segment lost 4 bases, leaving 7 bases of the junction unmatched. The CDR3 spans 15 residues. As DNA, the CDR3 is TGTGCCAGCAGCTCAAGGACAGGGGGCCCTTCTGAAGCTTTCTTT. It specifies CASSSRTGGPSEAFF.

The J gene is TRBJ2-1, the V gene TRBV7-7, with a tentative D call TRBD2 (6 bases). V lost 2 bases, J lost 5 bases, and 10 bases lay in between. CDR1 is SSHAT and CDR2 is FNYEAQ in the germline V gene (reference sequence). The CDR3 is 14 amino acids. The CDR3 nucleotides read TGTGCCAGCAGCTTAATGACTAGAGACAATGAGCAGTTCTTC. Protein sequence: CASSLMTRDNEQFF.

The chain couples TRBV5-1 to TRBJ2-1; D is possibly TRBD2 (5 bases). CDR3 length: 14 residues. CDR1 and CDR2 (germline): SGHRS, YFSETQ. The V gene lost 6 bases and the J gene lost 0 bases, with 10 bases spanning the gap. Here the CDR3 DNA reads TGCGCCAGCAATAGCGACCCCTCCTACAATGAGCAGTTCTTC. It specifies CASNSDPSYNEQFF.

The CDR3 DNA follows: TGTGCCAGCAGCTTCGGTTCGGTGGGGACCGGGGAGCTGTTTTTT. It specifies CASSFGSVGTGELFF. The V and J genes are TRBV5-4 and TRBJ2-2; the D is unclear. The CDR3 has 15 amino acids. In germline, CDR1 is SGHNT, CDR2 YYREEE (reference sequence). V lost 2 bases and J 5 bases, leaving 13 bases between the germline ends.

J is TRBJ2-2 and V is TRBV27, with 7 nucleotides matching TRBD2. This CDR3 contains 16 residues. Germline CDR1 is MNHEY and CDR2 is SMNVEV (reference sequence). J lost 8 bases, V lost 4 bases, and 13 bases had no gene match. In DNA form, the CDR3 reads TGTGCCAGCAGTTCCGGACTAGTGCCACCGAGGGGGGAGCTGTTTTTT. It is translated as CASSSGLVPPRGELFF.